This T cell receptor (beta chain) was recorded in a study of T cell responses to AZD1222 COVID-19 vaccine. Overall study results and limits: Donors skewed white British and female; clonal diversity was possibly underestimated.

Trimming at V came to 8 bases and at J to 7 bases, leaving 5 bases not matched to a gene. The CDR3 is 12 residues long. In germline, CDR1 is WSHSY, CDR2 SAAADI. Some clones are missing from TCRdb's copy, which holds only in-frame ones; the method was immunoSEQ multiplex PCR. The top ten clones hold around 5.1% of a sample with about 110,000 clones, roughly 90% of them seen once. With regard to this clone: Its matching antigen is unknown.

The sample here was peripheral blood, taken on day 0 of AZD1222 vaccination. The sequence was obtained from an adult in good health. V gene TRBV10-2 combines with J gene TRBJ2-1, with 7 bases matching TRBD2. The DNA for the CDR3 is TGCGCCAGCCGGGACTACACTAATGAGCAGTTCTTC. Translating gives CASRDYTNEQFF.